This passage covers 10 T cell receptor beta chains from one sample sequenced in a study of blood T cell repertoires in COVID-19. Profiled with immunoSEQ multiplex PCR; TCRdb holds only in-frame clones, not every one. Among 45,000 to 75,000 clones, around nine tenths were seen once, and the ten largest hold approximately 4.3%. The source material was peripheral blood. The receptors here all came from a man aged 55 to 69 with acute or convalescent COVID-19.

The chain is built from TRBV7-2 and TRBJ2-2, with TRBD1 identical over 12 bases. The length of the CDR3 is 15 residues. From germline, CDR1 is SGHTA and CDR2 FQGNSA. V dropped 4 bases and J dropped 7; count of bases not matched to a gene: 4. CDR3 nucleotide sequence: TGTGCCAGCAGCTCCGGGACAGGGGGCCACGGGGAGCTGTTTTTT. Protein product: CASSSGTGGHGELFF.

The chain recombines TRBV7-9 with TRBJ2-7; TRBD2 matches 7 bases. Trimming at V came to 5 bases and at J to 3 bases, leaving 13 bases not matched to a gene. The CDR3 has 16 residues. Germline lookup yields CDR1 SEHNR and CDR2 FQNEAQ (reference sequence). CDR3 sequence (DNA): TGTGCCAGCAGCCCCTACGGGGGAGGGCCTGACTACGAGCAGTACTTC. Amino acid sequence: CASSPYGGGPDYEQYF.

This clone was seen just once. The V call is TRBV5-1, the J call TRBJ2-7; D possibly corresponds to TRBD1 (6 bases). Trimming pared 0 bases from V and 5 bases from J, leaving 12 bases between. CDR1 and CDR2 (germline): SGHRS, YFSETQ. The CDR3 is made up of 14 amino acids. The CDR3 coding sequence is TGCGCCAGCAGCTTGGCACAGGGAAGTGACGAGCAGTACTTC. Its translation: CASSLAQGSDEQYF.

V and J are TRBV7-8 and TRBJ2-2, with D maybe TRBD1 (5 bases). The CDR3 contains 16 residues. Germline V CDR1 and CDR2: SGHVS, FQNEAQ. Trimming took 5 bases from V and 4 from J, leaving 17 bases between them. DNA for the CDR3: TGTGCCAGCAGCCCGAGACAGATTAGGGGCACCGGGGAGCTGTTTTTT. Protein sequence: CASSPRQIRGTGELFF. Full variable domain (outside the CDR3, taken from reference TRBV7-8 and TRBJ2-2): GAGVSQSPRYKVAKRGQDVALRCDPISGHVSLFWYQQALGQGPEFLTYFQNEAQLDKSGLPSDRFFAERPEGSVSTLKIQRTQQEDSAVYLCASSPRQIRGTGELFFGEGSRLTVL.

The V and J genes are TRBV7-3 and TRBJ2-1, with 11 bases matching TRBD2. CDR1 and CDR2 (germline): SGHTA, FQGTGA. V shed 2 bases, J shed 4 bases, and the junction held 7 bases outside the gene matches. The CDR3 consists of 17 residues. CDR3 amino acids: CASSLRPTSGKYNEQFF. The CDR3 region has the DNA TGTGCCAGCAGCTTACGGCCGACTAGCGGGAAGTACAATGAGCAGTTCTTC.

This chain links TRBV19 with TRBJ2-1, with TRBD1 matching over 7 bases. From germline, CDR1 is LNHDA and CDR2 SQIVND (reference sequence). The CDR3 totals 15 residues. V dropped 3 bases and J dropped 1; count of bases not matched to a gene: 3. The CDR3 DNA follows: TGTGCCAGTAGTATTTACAGGGGATCCTACAATGAGCAGTTCTTC. This codes for CASSIYRGSYNEQFF. Complete variable domain (other parts from reference TRBV19 and TRBJ2-1): DGGITQSPKYLFRKEGQNVTLSCEQNLNHDAMYWYRQDPGQGLRLIYYSQIVNDFQKGDIAEGYSVSREKKESFPLTVTSAQKNPTAFYLCASSIYRGSYNEQFFGPGTRLTVL.

The genes are TRBV18 and TRBJ1-2; 11 bases are a match to TRBD1. Germline CDR1 KGHSH, CDR2 LQKENI. The CDR3 sequence is 19 residues long. The ends lost 0 bases at V and 5 bases at J; junction bases unmatched: 14. The CDR3 loop reads CASSPPIAGTGGERYGYTF. CDR3 DNA: TGTGCCAGCTCACCACCGATTGCCGGGACAGGGGGGGAAAGATATGGCTACACCTTC.

This clone came up once. The chain uses TRBV6-2 or TRBV6-3 and TRBJ1-5, with 8 positions matching TRBD1. Germline V gives CDR1 MNHEY, CDR2 SVGEGT. V trimming: 5 bases; J trimming: 4 bases; junction bases outside the gene matches: 4. This CDR3 contains 14 residues. The CDR3 DNA sequence: TGTGCCAGCAGTGACCGACAGGGGAATCAGCCCCAGCATTTT. It translates to CASSDRQGNQPQHF.

The chain has TRBV27 and TRBJ2-5; 11 bases are shared with TRBD1. The junction had 7 bases not matched to a gene; V was cut back by 3 bases and J by 4 bases. This CDR3 has 16 residues. Germline CDR1 is MNHEY and CDR2 is SMNVEV (reference sequence). This CDR3 reads CASSFFSGQGGETQYF. CDR3 bases: TGTGCCAGCAGTTTCTTCTCGGGACAGGGGGGAGAGACCCAGTACTTC.

This clone was seen a few times. The V and J genes are TRBV9 and TRBJ2-1, with 7 positions matching TRBD1. Germline lookup yields CDR1 SGDLS and CDR2 YYNGEE. The CDR3 contains 13 residues. Trimming took 0 bases from V and 10 from J; bases not matched to a gene: 4. In DNA, the CDR3 is TGTGCCAGCAGCGTAGTAGGGGGCGGGGAGCAGTTCTTC. Translated, it gives CASSVVGGGEQFF. Supplemented by reference TRBV9 and TRBJ2-1, the full variable domain reads DSGVTQTPKHLITATGQRVTLRCSPRSGDLSVYWYQQSLDQGLQFLIQYYNGEERAKGNILERFSAQQFPDLHSELNLSSLELGDSALYFCASSVVGGGEQFFGPGTRLTVL.